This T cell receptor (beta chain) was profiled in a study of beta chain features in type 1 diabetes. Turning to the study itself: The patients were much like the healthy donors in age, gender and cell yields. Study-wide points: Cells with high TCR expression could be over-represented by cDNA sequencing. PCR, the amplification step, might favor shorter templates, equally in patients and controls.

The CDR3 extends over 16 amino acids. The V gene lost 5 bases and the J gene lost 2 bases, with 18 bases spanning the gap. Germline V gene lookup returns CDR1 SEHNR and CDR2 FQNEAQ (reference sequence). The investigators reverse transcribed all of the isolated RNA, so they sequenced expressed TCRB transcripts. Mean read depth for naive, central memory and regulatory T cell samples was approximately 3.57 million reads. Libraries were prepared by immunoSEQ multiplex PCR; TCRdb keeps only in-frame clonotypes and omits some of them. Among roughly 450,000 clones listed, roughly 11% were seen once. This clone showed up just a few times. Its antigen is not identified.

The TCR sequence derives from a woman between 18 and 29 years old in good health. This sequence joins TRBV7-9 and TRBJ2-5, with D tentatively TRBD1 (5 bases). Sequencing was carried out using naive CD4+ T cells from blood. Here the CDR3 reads CASSRPNIREQETQYF. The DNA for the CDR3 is TGTGCCAGCAGCAGACCTAACATCAGGGAACAAGAGACCCAGTACTTC. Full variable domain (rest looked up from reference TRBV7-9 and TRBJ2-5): DTGVSQNPRHKITKRGQNVTFRCDPISEHNRLYWYRQTLGQGPEFLTYFQNEAQLEKSRLLSDRFSAERPKGSFSTLEIQRTEQGDSAMYLCASSRPNIREQETQYFGPGTRLLVL.